The 16 T cell receptor beta chains given below trace back to one sample, sequenced in a study of blood T cells in healthy people across ages. A J-beta primer mix and a sample-barcoded 5' primer were used in a second PCR of about 7 to 12 cycles. TCRdb called the 5' RACE reads again in MiXCR, with one record for every CDR3 protein. In the table there are about 680,000 distinct CDR3 sequences, roughly 49% of which are singletons. The specimen was blood. These receptor sequences come from a woman between 55 and 75 years old in good health.

The V gene is TRBV4-3, the J gene TRBJ2-4; D could derive from TRBD1 or TRBD2 (5 bases each). Germline CDR1 and CDR2: LGHNA and YSLEER. The CDR3 has 16 amino acids. V was trimmed by 0 bases and J by 0 bases, leaving 9 bases between them. Here the CDR3 reads CASSQDGTLAKNIQYF. The CDR3 DNA follows: TGCGCCAGCAGCCAAGATGGGACGTTAGCCAAAAACATTCAGTACTTC.

The CDR3 sequence is CSARASGRNTDTQYF. Written as DNA, the CDR3 is TGCAGTGCTAGAGCTAGCGGGAGGAACACAGATACGCAGTATTTT. The chain combines TRBV20-1 with TRBJ2-3, with TRBD2 matching over 11 bases. CDR1 DFQATT and CDR2 SNEGSKA come from the germline V gene (reference sequence). The CDR3 totals 15 residues. V lost 1 base and J lost 2; bases outside the gene matches: 2.

This clonotype was seen only a few times. The chain employs TRBV7-2 and TRBJ1-5; TRBD1 agrees at 9 bases. The germline CDR1 and CDR2 sequences are SGHTA and FQGNSA. This CDR3 contains 16 residues. V shed 1 base and J 4 bases; nucleotides not matched to a gene: 5. CDR3 in DNA: TGTGCCAGCAGCTTAGGGCACGGGACAGGGAATCAGCCCCAGCATTTT. This encodes CASSLGHGTGNQPQHF.

This clonotype was seen only once. The genes are TRBV6-5 and TRBJ2-2; perhaps TRBD1 as D (6 bases). With 0 bases removed from V and 5 bases from J, the gap between germline ends came to 13 bases. The CDR3 sequence is 16 residues long. Germline CDR1 and CDR2: MNHEY and SVGAGI. The CDR3 nucleotides read TGTGCCAGCAGTTACTCGGGGACACTAAGGACCGGGGAGCTGTTTTTT. This gives the protein CASSYSGTLRTGELFF.

This clonotype was detected once. The genes are TRBV12-3 or TRBV12-4 and TRBJ1-2, with 8 bases aligning to TRBD1. The CDR3 consists of 14 residues. Trimming removed 8 bases from V and 2 bases from J; junction bases left unmatched: 7. This chain's CDR3 is CASAYRQGNYGYTF. The CDR3 DNA reads TGTGCCAGCGCCTATCGACAGGGGAACTATGGCTACACCTTC.

This clonotype was counted between two and nine times. The chain couples TRBV29-1 to TRBJ2-5, with 8 bases identical to TRBD1. V was pared by 4 bases and J by 1 base, with 8 bases of the junction left unmatched. The CDR3 consists of 15 residues. The germline V gene encodes CDR1 SQVTM and CDR2 ANQGSEA. As DNA, the CDR3 is TGCAGCGTTGCCCGAGACAGGGGTTCCCAAGAGACCCAGTACTTC. It is translated as CSVARDRGSQETQYF.

This chain joins TRBV20-1 and TRBJ2-7; a possible D gene is TRBD2 (6 bases). The J call is doubtful: the DNA matches TRBJ2-5 better. Germline V gene lookup returns CDR1 DFQATT and CDR2 SNEGSKA (reference sequence). The CDR3 contains 14 residues. In nucleotides, the CDR3 is TGCAGTGCTACGGCGGGAAGTTTGGCAGAGACCCAGTACTTC. It specifies CSATAGSLAETQYF.

CDR3 nucleotides: TGTGCCAGCAGTGTTGAGGTGGTGAACACTGAAGCTTTCTTT. Its protein product is CASSVEVVNTEAFF. The gene calls are TRBV2 and TRBJ1-1; D gene uncertain. CDR3 size: 14 residues. CDR1 SNHLY and CDR2 FYNNEI come from the germline V gene. V gave up 4 bases and J gave up 0 bases, with 9 bases separating them. The complete variable domain, with remaining parts taken from reference TRBV2 and TRBJ1-1, reads EPEVTQTPSHQVTQMGQEVILRCVPISNHLYFYWYRQILGQKVEFLVSFYNNEISEKSEIFDDQFSVERPDGSNFTLKIRSTKLEDSAMYFCASSVEVVNTEAFFGQGTRLTVV.

The chain combines TRBV20-1 with TRBJ2-5; possibly TRBD2 for D (6 bases). The CDR3 runs to 14 residues. V dropped 3 bases and J dropped 11 bases, with 22 bases sitting between them. Germline lookup yields CDR1 DFQATT and CDR2 SNEGSKA (reference sequence). CDR3: CSASLVSGSKEQYF. The CDR3 DNA reads TGCAGTGCTAGTTTGGTCAGCGGGTCTAAGGAGCAGTACTTC.

The rearrangement joins TRBV7-3 to TRBJ2-4, with 9 bases identical to TRBD2. J was trimmed by 13 bases and V by 2 bases; bases with no gene match: 21. Germline CDR1 is SGHTA and CDR2 is FQGTGA. The CDR3 is made up of 18 amino acids. The CDR3 is CASSLSSSGTQKVHKQYF. The CDR3 coding sequence is TGTGCCAGCAGCTTATCATCTAGCGGGACGCAAAAGGTGCACAAGCAGTACTTC. The whole variable domain, filled in from reference TRBV7-3 and TRBJ2-4, reads GAGVSQTPSNKVTEKGKYVELRCDPISGHTALYWYRQSLGQGPEFLIYFQGTGAADDSGLPNDRFFAVRPEGSVSTLKIQRTERGDSAVYLCASSLSSSGTQKVHKQYFGAGTRLSVL.

This clonotype was detected once. The V call is TRBV5-1, the J call TRBJ2-5, with D perhaps assigned TRBD1 or TRBD2 (5 bases each). Germline CDR1 is SGHRS and CDR2 is YFSETQ. The CDR3 is 15 amino acids. V was pared by 3 bases and J by 4 bases, with 16 bases between. The chain's CDR3 is CASSSGDRRGETQYF. CDR3 DNA: TGCGCCAGCAGCTCCGGGGACCGCCGGGGAGAGACCCAGTACTTC.

The chain is built from TRBV10-3 and TRBJ2-5; TRBD1 aligns across 8 bases. V lost 6 bases to trimming and J lost 1 base; unmatched junction nucleotides: 4. In germline, CDR1 is ENHRY, CDR2 SYGVKD. The CDR3 covers 14 residues. The CDR3 here is CAISDDRGQETQYF. In nucleotides, the CDR3 is TGTGCCATCAGCGACGACAGGGGCCAAGAGACCCAGTACTTC.

This sequence joins TRBV3-1 and TRBJ2-7; D uncertain. V was cut by 6 bases and J by 1 base, with 10 bases left in between. The CDR3 runs to 13 residues. The germline CDR1 and CDR2 sequences are LGHDT and YNNKEL (reference sequence). The CDR3: CASRLSVSYEQYF. The CDR3 nucleotides are TGTGCCAGCAGGCTCTCTGTATCCTACGAGCAGTACTTC.

The chain has TRBV6-1 and TRBJ2-1; D not resolved. The CDR3 sequence is 13 residues long. Looked up from germline, CDR1 is MNHNS and CDR2 is SASEGT. The V end was cut by 4 bases, the J end by 9 bases, with 13 bases between. Written as DNA, the CDR3 is TGTGCCAGCAGTGGGCCCTGGGGATCTGAGCAGTTCTTC. Translated: CASSGPWGSEQFF.

The gene calls are TRBV7-3 and TRBJ2-5; a weak D match, TRBD2 (5 bases). V lost 5 bases and J 7 bases, leaving 17 bases between the germline ends. Germline loops: CDR1 SGHTA, CDR2 FQGTGA. CDR3 length equals 14 residues. The CDR3 region has the DNA TGTGCCAGCAGCGCCCAGAGTGGGAGCGGGACCCAGTACTTC. This gives the protein CASSAQSGSGTQYF.

CDR3 sequence reads: CATSRGGLAGVGEQYF. The CDR3 DNA reads TGTGCCACCAGCAGAGGTGGACTAGCGGGAGTGGGGGAGCAGTACTTC. The rearrangement links TRBV15 to TRBJ2-4, with TRBD2 matching over 13 bases. CDR3 size: 16 residues. Germline V CDR1 and CDR2: LNHNV, YYDKDF (reference sequence). The V segment lost 1 base and the J segment 13 bases; nucleotides outside the gene matches: 10.